The 22 T cell receptor beta chains listed next were all sequenced from one sample in a study of OX40 agonist ivuxolimab in advanced cancers. Clones were sequenced by immunoSEQ multiplex PCR, and TCRdb holds only the in-frame ones, with some missing. The sample yields about 58,000 clones, around 90% seen once. Sequencing was performed on CD4+ or CD8+ T cells sorted from blood, taken in a trial of the OX40 agonist ivuxolimab. The receptors were sampled from an adult with an advanced solid tumor such as melanoma, head and neck, liver or kidney cancer.

The V gene is TRBV13, the J gene TRBJ1-6; 7 positions match TRBD1. With V trimmed by 4 bases and J by 12 bases, 12 bases remained unmatched. This CDR3 region has 15 residues. Germline CDR1 and CDR2: PRHDT and FYEKMQ (reference sequence). Here the CDR3 reads CASSSLTGALGPLHF. The CDR3 DNA reads as TGTGCCAGCAGCTCCTTAACAGGGGCACTGGGACCCCTCCACTTT.

This clone was found once. The chain recombines TRBV5-1 with TRBJ2-1; possibly TRBD2 for D (6 bases). Germline CDR1 SGHRS, CDR2 YFSETQ. V lost 4 bases and J 12 bases, leaving 20 bases between the germline ends. The CDR3 is made up of 14 amino acids. As DNA, the CDR3 is TGCGCCAGCAGCCCCCGGGACTCTCTCCAGGGGCAGTTCTTC. As protein: CASSPRDSLQGQFF. Using reference TRBV5-1 and TRBJ2-1 for the parts outside the CDR3, the full variable domain is KAGVTQTPRYLIKTRGQQVTLSCSPISGHRSVSWYQQTPGQGLQFLFEYFSETQRNKGNFPGRFSGRQFSNSRSEMNVSTLELGDSALYLCASSPRDSLQGQFFGPGTRLTVL.

This chain connects TRBV19 to TRBJ2-1; TRBD1 might be the D (5 bases). Germline V gene lookup returns CDR1 LNHDA and CDR2 SQIVND (reference sequence). CDR3 length: 14 amino acids. V was shortened by 7 bases and J by 10 bases, with 20 bases between the two germline ends. The CDR3 region has the DNA TGTGCCAGTACCCCCGGGCAGGGCCATGAGGAGCAGTTCTTC. Its translation: CASTPGQGHEEQFF.

The chain employs TRBV19 and TRBJ2-7; TRBD2 aligns across 7 bases. The CDR3 loop spans 13 amino acids. The V and J ends lost 6 bases and 2 bases, in that order; junction bases with no gene match: 4. Germline V gene data show CDR1 as LNHDA and CDR2 as SQIVND (reference sequence). CDR3 protein: CASSGLVPYEQYF. The CDR3 DNA reads TGTGCCAGTAGCGGACTAGTCCCCTACGAGCAGTACTTC.

The chain carries TRBV7-3 and TRBJ2-1; TRBD2 is a possible D gene (5 bases). Trimming left V 5 bases short and J 8 bases short, with 22 bases between. The V gene's germline CDR1 is SGHTA and CDR2 FQGTGA. The CDR3 totals 16 residues. DNA for the CDR3: TGTGCCAGCAGCCCACGAGGCGGGCGCATTGAGGATGAGCAGTTCTTC. Translation gives CASSPRGGRIEDEQFF.

The chain is built from TRBV2 and TRBJ2-3, with D hard to call. Trimming shortened V by 6 bases and J by 0 bases, and 13 bases separated the two germline ends. Germline CDR1 SNHLY, CDR2 FYNNEI. This CDR3 contains 15 residues. As DNA, the CDR3 is TGTGCCAGCAGGCCGTGGGCTGATAGCACAGATACGCAGTATTTT. Translating it yields CASRPWADSTDTQYF.

The chain recombines TRBV7-9 with TRBJ1-2; weak D call: TRBD1 (6 bases). Trimming pared 7 bases from V and 2 bases from J, leaving 17 bases between. Germline CDR1 SEHNR, CDR2 FQNEAQ (reference sequence). This CDR3 region has 15 residues. In DNA, the CDR3 is TGTGCCAGCACCATACCCCAAGGGGGAAACTATGGCTACACCTTC. Translation: CASTIPQGGNYGYTF.

This chain joins TRBV28 and TRBJ2-7; D perhaps matches TRBD2 (6 bases). Trimming cost V 7 bases and J 2 bases, with 12 bases left between them. This CDR3 comprises 13 residues. The germline CDR1 and CDR2 sequences are MDHEN and SYDVKM. The CDR3 sequence: CASTPPGAYEQYF. CDR3 sequence (DNA): TGTGCCAGCACTCCCCCGGGGGCCTACGAGCAGTACTTC.

This chain joins TRBV18 and TRBJ1-5, with D perhaps matching TRBD1 (5 bases). Trimming took 0 bases from V and 7 from J, leaving 7 bases between them. The CDR3 runs to 13 residues. Germline lookup yields CDR1 KGHSH and CDR2 LQKENI. The CDR3: CASSPPEGQPQHF. CDR3 bases: TGTGCCAGCTCACCACCTGAGGGGCAGCCCCAGCATTTT.

The chain uses TRBV6-1 and TRBJ2-1, with 9 bases that match TRBD1. The V and J ends lost 2 bases and 6 bases, in that order; junction bases with no gene match: 5. Looked up from germline, CDR1 is MNHNS and CDR2 is SASEGT. This CDR3 is built from 15 residues. In DNA, the CDR3 is TGTGCCAGCAGTGAATGGCGGACAGGGGCCAATGAGCAGTTCTTC. Protein product: CASSEWRTGANEQFF.

The chain employs TRBV10-2 and TRBJ2-1, with TRBD2 matching 10 bases. After removal of 7 bases from V and 9 bases from J, the junction contained 9 bases not matched to a gene. The CDR3 is made up of 14 amino acids. Germline V lookup: CDR1 WSHSY, CDR2 SAAADI. This CDR3 is CASNRSGRNGEQFF. The DNA of the CDR3 is TGCGCCAGCAATCGTAGCGGGAGGAACGGTGAGCAGTTCTTC.

J is TRBJ2-3 and V is TRBV4-1; 9 bases fit TRBD1. V shed 0 bases and J 5 bases; nucleotides not matched to a gene: 6. The CDR3 has 16 amino acids. Germline lookup yields CDR1 MGHRA and CDR2 YSYEKL. The CDR3 sequence is CASSQDRYRGQDTQYF. The DNA for the CDR3 is TGCGCCAGCAGCCAAGATCGTTACAGGGGGCAAGATACGCAGTATTTT.

The chain has TRBV9 and TRBJ2-1, with D possibly matching TRBD2 (6 bases). The V end was cut by 4 bases, the J end by 5 bases, with 13 bases between. Per germline, CDR1 SGDLS and CDR2 YYNGEE. The CDR3 consists of 14 residues. The CDR3 loop is CASSPLAAHNEQFF. The CDR3 DNA reads TGTGCCAGCAGCCCGTTAGCGGCACACAATGAGCAGTTCTTC.

J is TRBJ2-2 and V is TRBV6-5, with D possibly TRBD2 on 5 matching bases. Per germline, CDR1 MNHEY and CDR2 SVGAGI. This CDR3 has 14 amino acids. The ends were cut back, 6 bases at V and 4 bases at J, with 12 bases in the middle. The CDR3 DNA reads TGTGCCAGCAGATATACTAGTTTCACCGGGGAGCTGTTTTTT. Translation gives CASRYTSFTGELFF.

This chain connects TRBV28 to TRBJ1-4, with 8 bases matching TRBD1. This CDR3 region has 12 residues. Germline V gene sequence: CDR1 MDHEN, CDR2 SYDVKM. J lost 5 bases, V lost 8 bases, and 1 base had no gene match. The CDR3 sequence is CASGQGNEKLFF. As DNA, the CDR3 is TGTGCCAGCGGACAGGGAAATGAAAAACTGTTTTTT. The full variable domain, with the rest looked up from reference TRBV28 and TRBJ1-4, is DVKVTQSSRYLVKRTGEKVFLECVQDMDHENMFWYRQDPGLGLRLIYFSYDVKMKEKGDIPEGYSVSREKKERFSLILESASTNQTSMYLCASGQGNEKLFFGSGTQLSVL.

The gene calls are TRBV5-4 and TRBJ2-3; D is possibly TRBD1 (6 bases). The CDR3 is made up of 17 amino acids. V was cut by 3 bases and J by 1 base, with 18 bases left in between. Germline values: CDR1 SGHNT, CDR2 YYREEE (reference sequence). DNA of the CDR3: TGTGCCAGCAGCTCAGGGGTTCCGAATGAGGGCACAGATACGCAGTATTTT. This encodes CASSSGVPNEGTDTQYF.

J is TRBJ1-1 and V is TRBV30; weak D call: TRBD1 (5 bases). CDR3 length: 12 residues. CDR1 and CDR2 (germline): GTSNPN, SVGIG (reference sequence). Trimming cost V 1 base and J 4 bases, with 7 bases left between them. This CDR3 reads CAWSGDRTEAFF. In DNA, the CDR3 is TGTGCCTGGAGTGGGGACCGCACTGAAGCTTTCTTT.

The genes are TRBV6-5 and TRBJ2-7; weak D call: TRBD2 (5 bases). Germline V gene sequence: CDR1 MNHEY, CDR2 SVGAGI. This CDR3 spans 15 amino acids. The V end was cut by 6 bases, the J end by 2 bases, with 17 bases between. This CDR3 reads CASSPGVAAPYEQYF. The CDR3 nucleotides are TGTGCCAGCAGCCCCGGGGTCGCGGCGCCCTACGAGCAGTACTTC.

A single count supports this clone. The chain employs TRBV7-2 and TRBJ2-5; possibly TRBD1 or TRBD2 for D (6 bases each). Per germline, CDR1 SGHTA and CDR2 FQGNSA. The ends were cut back, 1 base at V and 5 bases at J, with 17 bases in the middle. The CDR3 consists of 16 residues. This chain's CDR3 is CASSLGRDTIPETQYF. CDR3 nucleotide sequence: TGTGCCAGCAGCTTAGGGCGGGACACAATACCGGAGACCCAGTACTTC.

This clone was detected a few times. The chain recombines TRBV7-6 with TRBJ2-7; possible D gene TRBD1, 6 bases. V lost 3 bases and J lost 3, with 15 bases in between. Germline loops: CDR1 SGHVS, CDR2 FNYEAQ. CDR3 length: 15 amino acids. The CDR3 is CASSFGAGDRYEQYF. The CDR3 region has the DNA TGTGCCAGCAGCTTTGGGGCAGGGGATCGCTACGAGCAGTACTTC.

V and J are TRBV10-3 and TRBJ1-3, with D unresolved. There are 14 residues in the CDR3. The germline V gene has CDR1 ENHRY and CDR2 SYGVKD. V was clipped by 3 bases and J by 3 bases, with 9 bases between them. The CDR3 region is CAISDGSFGNTIYF. The DNA of the CDR3 is TGTGCCATCAGTGACGGCAGCTTTGGAAACACCATATATTTT.

The V and J genes are TRBV6-6 and TRBJ1-1; 9 nucleotides match TRBD1. V shed 4 bases and J 9 bases; nucleotides not matched to a gene: 12. The length of the CDR3 is 15 residues. CDR1 is MNHNY and CDR2 is SVGAGI in the germline V gene (reference sequence). DNA of the CDR3: TGTGCCAGCAGTTCTCAATCACAGGGGGCTAGGAAAGCTTTCTTT. It is translated as CASSSQSQGARKAFF.